What follows are 22 T cell receptor beta chains derived from one specimen sequenced in a study of shared clonotypes between healthy human individuals. Assay used: immunoSEQ multiplex PCR; TCRdb lists only in-frame clones, some missing. This sample carries 2.3 million or so clones, approximately 95% of them seen once, and the ten largest clones take 0.39%. Sample: naive CD4+ T cells from PBMCs. The subset: CD45RA+ positively selected. Receptors were obtained from a man between 18 and 29 years old in good health. Some clones in this sample may be carry-over from other donors' samples.

The chain is built from TRBV19 and TRBJ1-1; D uncertain. Deletions cut 5 bases from V and 0 bases from J, with 10 bases between. The CDR3 consists of 14 residues. Germline loops: CDR1 LNHDA, CDR2 SQIVND (reference sequence). For the CDR3, the DNA is TGTGCCAGTAGTGGAGGACGGATGAACACTGAAGCTTTCTTT. Translation: CASSGGRMNTEAFF.

The chain employs TRBV7-9 and TRBJ1-4; D not resolved. Per the germline V gene, CDR1 is SEHNR and CDR2 is FQNEAQ (reference sequence). V was pared by 5 bases and J by 10 bases, with 26 bases between. This CDR3 contains 17 residues. CDR3 region: CASSIDVGWSPDGKLFF. CDR3 bases: TGTGCCAGCAGCATAGATGTGGGATGGTCCCCCGACGGAAAACTGTTTTTT.

The genes are TRBV5-1 and TRBJ1-4, with TRBD1 matching over 12 bases. The CDR3 has 16 residues. The ends lost 6 bases at V and 7 bases at J; junction bases unmatched: 10. Germline assignment: CDR1 SGHRS and CDR2 YFSETQ. The CDR3 loop is CASTSGQGAPGEKLFF. The CDR3, as DNA: TGCGCCAGCACGTCGGGACAGGGGGCGCCTGGTGAAAAACTGTTTTTT.

V is TRBV11-3 and J is TRBJ2-2, with D hard to call. Germline V gene lookup returns CDR1 SGHNT and CDR2 YENEEA. This CDR3 is built from 14 residues. The germline V and J ends were trimmed by 6 bases and 1 base, with 9 bases remaining between them. The DNA for the CDR3 is TGTGCCAGCAGGTTGCAGGAGAACACCGGGGAGCTGTTTTTT. As protein: CASRLQENTGELFF. Filled out from reference TRBV11-3 and TRBJ2-2, the complete variable domain reads EAGVVQSPRYKIIEKKQPVAFWCNPISGHNTLYWYLQNLGQGPELLIRYENEEAVDDSQLPKDRFSAERLKGVDSTLKIQPAELGDSAVYLCASRLQENTGELFFGEGSRLTVL.

CDR3 protein: CASKETALHEQYF. The DNA for the CDR3 is TGTGCCAGCAAGGAGACAGCCCTTCACGAGCAGTACTTC. The V gene is TRBV28, the J gene TRBJ2-7; perhaps TRBD1 as D (5 bases). The germline V and J ends were trimmed by 7 bases and 5 bases, with 15 bases remaining between them. From germline, CDR1 is MDHEN and CDR2 SYDVKM. The CDR3 loop spans 13 amino acids.

This sequence joins TRBV9 and TRBJ1-1; D is undetermined. V lost 4 bases and J 1 base, leaving 11 bases between the germline ends. This CDR3 comprises 14 residues. CDR1 is SGDLS and CDR2 is YYNGEE in the germline V gene. CDR3 sequence reads: CASSTLQRNTEAFF. In nucleotides, the CDR3 is TGTGCCAGCAGCACATTGCAGAGGAACACTGAAGCTTTCTTT.

The table lists this clone with a few counts. The gene calls are TRBV11-1 and TRBJ1-1; possibly TRBD1 for D (5 bases). The V end lost 4 bases, the J end lost 5 bases, and 17 bases lay between the germline ends. This CDR3 is built from 15 residues. CDR1 and CDR2 from the germline V gene are SGHAT and FQDESV (reference sequence). This chain's CDR3 is CASSYNEGIGTEAFF. Written as DNA, the CDR3 is TGTGCCAGCAGCTACAACGAGGGGATCGGGACTGAAGCTTTCTTT.

The V and J genes are TRBV5-1 and TRBJ2-7; TRBD2 is a possible D gene (5 bases). Trimming took off 0 bases at V and 4 bases at J, with 11 bases between the two ends. Germline V gene lookup returns CDR1 SGHRS and CDR2 YFSETQ. The CDR3 consists of 14 residues. The DNA for the CDR3 is TGCGCCAGCAGCTTGGGGGGAGACTTGTACGAGCAGTACTTC. This encodes CASSLGGDLYEQYF.

This clone was observed a single time. This rearrangement joins TRBV7-9 to TRBJ2-2; TRBD1 matches 8 bases. V lost 7 bases to trimming and J lost 0 bases; unmatched junction nucleotides: 13. There are 18 residues in the CDR3. Germline assignment: CDR1 SEHNR and CDR2 FQNEAQ (reference sequence). Here the CDR3 reads CASTPRAQGASNTGELFF. DNA for the CDR3: TGTGCCAGCACCCCCCGGGCGCAGGGGGCCTCGAACACCGGGGAGCTGTTTTTT. Filled out from reference TRBV7-9 and TRBJ2-2, the complete variable domain reads DTGVSQNPRHKITKRGQNVTFRCDPISEHNRLYWYRQTLGQGPEFLTYFQNEAQLEKSRLLSDRFSAERPKGSFSTLEIQRTEQGDSAMYLCASTPRAQGASNTGELFFGEGSRLTVL.

The V and J genes are TRBV14 and TRBJ2-7, with D perhaps TRBD1 or TRBD2 (5 bases each). CDR1 is SGHDN, CDR2 FVKESK, per germline. V was shortened by 1 base and J by 3 bases, with 16 bases between the two germline ends. The CDR3 has 16 amino acids. CDR3 in amino acids: CASSQGLEGPNYEQYF. Here the CDR3 DNA reads TGTGCCAGCAGCCAAGGTTTAGAGGGACCAAACTACGAGCAGTACTTC.

This rearrangement joins TRBV29-1 to TRBJ2-7; the match to TRBD1 covers 10 bases. The CDR3 runs to 15 residues. The V and J ends lost 2 bases and 3 bases, in that order; junction bases with no gene match: 7. Germline loops: CDR1 SQVTM, CDR2 ANQGSEA. The CDR3 here is CSVERWRDRGYEQYF. CDR3 sequence (DNA): TGCAGCGTTGAACGCTGGCGGGACAGGGGCTACGAGCAGTACTTC.

This rearrangement joins TRBV2 to TRBJ2-1, with D tentatively TRBD1 (6 bases). The V end lost 6 bases, the J end lost 5 bases, and 11 bases lay between the germline ends. Germline CDR1 SNHLY, CDR2 FYNNEI. The CDR3 consists of 13 residues. The CDR3 nucleotides read TGTGCCAGCAGGAGGGACACCGACAATGAGCAGTTCTTC. This translates into CASRRDTDNEQFF.

This sequence joins TRBV30 and TRBJ1-2; 9 nucleotides match TRBD1. Trimming took 3 bases from V and 4 from J; bases not matched to a gene: 3. From germline, CDR1 is GTSNPN and CDR2 SVGIG (reference sequence). The CDR3 covers 13 residues. The CDR3 nucleotides read TGTGCCTGGAGACCGGGACAGGGCTATGGCTACACCTTC. Its protein product is CAWRPGQGYGYTF.

The chain recombines TRBV2 with TRBJ1-4, with D hard to call. Germline V CDR1 and CDR2: SNHLY, FYNNEI. CDR3 length: 14 residues. Trimming pared 8 bases from V and 4 bases from J, leaving 14 bases between. CDR3 residues: CASELGRLNEKLFF. CDR3 coding DNA: TGTGCCAGCGAGCTTGGACGGCTTAATGAAAAACTGTTTTTT.

The chain recombines TRBV7-8 with TRBJ2-2; D may be TRBD1 or TRBD2 (6 bases each). The CDR3 sequence is 16 residues long. CDR1 and CDR2 (germline): SGHVS, FQNEAQ. The ends were cut back, 5 bases at V and 5 bases at J, with 18 bases in the middle. This chain's CDR3 is CASSERSGAWTGELFF. CDR3 in DNA: TGTGCCAGCAGCGAGAGGTCGGGGGCCTGGACCGGGGAGCTGTTTTTT.

This clone appeared once. The gene calls are TRBV7-3 and TRBJ2-5; no firm D call. V was pared by 2 bases and J by 2 bases, with 15 bases between. CDR3 length: 16 residues. The germline V gene encodes CDR1 SGHTA and CDR2 FQGTGA. The CDR3 DNA sequence: TGTGCCAGCAGCTTAGGTTCTGGCTCCGGGCAAGAGACCCAGTACTTC. Amino acids: CASSLGSGSGQETQYF.

V and J are TRBV7-2 and TRBJ2-7; the match to TRBD2 covers 7 bases. Unmatched junction bases numbered 8, after V lost 1 base and J lost 2 bases. This CDR3 has 16 amino acids. From germline, CDR1 is SGHTA and CDR2 FQGNSA. For the CDR3, the DNA is TGTGCCAGCAGCTTAGGTCCGGCGGGAGTAGCCTACGAGCAGTACTTC. Its protein is CASSLGPAGVAYEQYF.

The chain uses TRBV28 and TRBJ2-2; a possible D gene is TRBD1 (5 bases). In germline, CDR1 is MDHEN, CDR2 SYDVKM. V lost 4 bases to trimming and J lost 6 bases, with 12 bases between them. The length of the CDR3 is 14 residues. CDR3 bases: TGTGCCAGCAGTTCCCAGGGCCGTCCCGGGGAGCTGTTTTTT. Amino acid sequence: CASSSQGRPGELFF. The variable domain in full, with the rest retrieved from reference TRBV28 and TRBJ2-2, is DVKVTQSSRYLVKRTGEKVFLECVQDMDHENMFWYRQDPGLGLRLIYFSYDVKMKEKGDIPEGYSVSREKKERFSLILESASTNQTSMYLCASSSQGRPGELFFGEGSRLTVL.

The rearrangement links TRBV19 to TRBJ1-4; D remains ambiguous. The V gene lost 5 bases and the J gene lost 0 bases, with 13 bases spanning the gap. Germline-derived CDR1 and CDR2 are LNHDA and SQIVND (reference sequence). This CDR3 has 16 amino acids. CDR3 nucleotides: TGTGCCAGTAGTGTCGCGGACCCAGCAACTAATGAAAAACTGTTTTTT. Its protein product is CASSVADPATNEKLFF. The variable domain in full, with the rest retrieved from reference TRBV19 and TRBJ1-4, is DGGITQSPKYLFRKEGQNVTLSCEQNLNHDAMYWYRQDPGQGLRLIYYSQIVNDFQKGDIAEGYSVSREKKESFPLTVTSAQKNPTAFYLCASSVADPATNEKLFFGSGTQLSVL.

The genes are TRBV9 and TRBJ2-1; either TRBD1 or TRBD2 may fit D (5 bases each). Germline CDR1 reads SGDLS; CDR2 reads YYNGEE. V lost 0 bases and J lost 7, with 17 bases in between. The CDR3 spans 16 residues. CDR3 bases: TGTGCCAGCAGCGTAGAACCGGAGAGGGGTTGGAATGAGCAGTTCTTC. As protein: CASSVEPERGWNEQFF.

The chain combines TRBV28 with TRBJ2-1; TRBD2 might be the D (5 bases). The germline V gene has CDR1 MDHEN and CDR2 SYDVKM. The ends were cut back, 3 bases at V and 4 bases at J, with 16 bases in the middle. The CDR3 is made up of 16 amino acids. The DNA of the CDR3 is TGTGCCAGCAGTTTCGTAGGGAGTTCTGTATACAATGAGCAGTTCTTC. It specifies CASSFVGSSVYNEQFF. The variable domain in full, completed from reference TRBV28 and TRBJ2-1, reads DVKVTQSSRYLVKRTGEKVFLECVQDMDHENMFWYRQDPGLGLRLIYFSYDVKMKEKGDIPEGYSVSREKKERFSLILESASTNQTSMYLCASSFVGSSVYNEQFFGPGTRLTVL.

The chain joins TRBV9 to TRBJ1-1; 7 bases map to TRBD1. Looked up from germline, CDR1 is SGDLS and CDR2 is YYNGEE. Trimming at V came to 5 bases and at J to 6 bases, leaving 10 bases not matched to a gene. CDR3 length: 14 amino acids. This CDR3 reads CASSATGVRPEAFF. The DNA of the CDR3 is TGTGCCAGCAGTGCAACAGGGGTCCGCCCTGAAGCTTTCTTT.